This T cell receptor beta chain was captured by sequencing in a study of glioma-infiltrating T cells after dendritic cell vaccination. On the study more broadly: Treatment, given 2003 to 2012, was autologous tumor lysate-pulsed dendritic cell vaccination.

In this sample, this clone turned up a few times. V was cut by 0 bases and J by 1 base, with 9 bases left in between. Germline CDR1 reads LNHNV; CDR2 reads YYDKDF (reference sequence). The CDR3 extends over 15 amino acids. Amplification used 60 V beta primers and 13 J beta primers. Measured with immunoSEQ multiplex PCR; TCRdb has only the in-frame clones, and not every one. The sample carries roughly 100,000 clones, about four fifths recorded once. This receptor was obtained from a human donor with glioblastoma. The chain links TRBV15 to TRBJ2-5; maybe TRBD1 (6 bases). The sequencing used blood, collected before dendritic cell vaccination. CDR3 DNA sequence: TGTGCCACCAGCAGAGATCAAGGGGGCCAAGAGACCCAGTACTTC. It codes for CATSRDQGGQETQYF. The complete variable domain, with remaining parts taken from reference TRBV15 and TRBJ2-5, reads DAMVIQNPRYQVTQFGKPVTLSCSQTLNHNVMYWYQQKSSQAPKLLFHYYDKDFNNEADTPDNFQSRRPNTSFCFLDIRSPGLGDTAMYLCATSRDQGGQETQYFGPGTRLLVL.